This TCR beta chain was obtained from a study of spatial heterogeneity in lung cancer. This clonotype is termed large. What it recognizes is unknown. This beta chain appears as a stray read in a library generated for alpha chains; its size is not informative. Whole-study results and caveats: The study found that expanded intratumoral alpha and beta TCR counts tracked tumor mutation counts. Of the expanded TCRs, ubiquitous and regional counts tracked the counts of ubiquitous and regional nonsynonymous mutations, respectively.

CDR3 length: 14 amino acids. The junction had 5 bases not matched to a gene; V was cut back by 8 bases and J by 3 bases. CDR1 is MDHEN and CDR2 is SYDVKM in the germline V gene. Regarding time point: sample taken at primary tumor resection. Donation came from over 60 patients with untreated early-stage non-small cell lung cancer. Via MiXCR, TCRdb re-called the 5' RACE reads, giving one row per CDR3 protein. Altogether about 1,200 distinct CDR3 sequences are present, about an eighth being singletons, with the ten largest covering around 20%. The chain is built from TRBV28 and TRBJ2-3, with 10 nucleotides matching TRBD1. The source material was lung tumor tissue, sampled at surgery. This TCR was sampled from a male donor with early-stage non-small cell lung cancer. For the CDR3, the DNA is TGTGCCAGCGGGACAGGGGAAGGGACAGATACGCAGTATTTT. This gives the protein CASGTGEGTDTQYF.